This T cell receptor (beta chain) is drawn from a study of blood T cell repertoires in COVID-19. Trimming removed 5 bases from V and 0 bases from J; junction bases left unmatched: 4. Germline lookup yields CDR1 SNHLY and CDR2 FYNNEI. This CDR3 has 15 residues. Original handling: Nucleated cell counts were estimated from reference gene primer amplification. Some clones are missing from TCRdb's copy, which holds only in-frame ones; the method was immunoSEQ multiplex PCR. That table gives V, J and clone size, and the DNA gave D and trimming. The sample has a few hundred thousand clones; 85% to 90% are singletons.

V and J are TRBV2 and TRBJ2-3; 8 nucleotides agree with TRBD2. The receptor was isolated from a man aged 18 to 29 with COVID-19, enrolled during active disease. Input material: peripheral blood. This CDR3 is CASSIRLASTDTQYF. The CDR3 coding sequence is TGTGCCAGCAGTATTCGACTAGCGAGCACAGATACGCAGTATTTT.